These 23 T cell receptor beta chains were all obtained from the same sample, sequenced in a study of blood T cell repertoires in COVID-19. Here immunoSEQ multiplex PCR was the method, and the copy in TCRdb shows in-frame clones only, minus some. The data show some 250,000 clones, around nine tenths seen once. The source material was peripheral blood. The receptors originated from a woman in her seventies with active or convalescent COVID-19.

The chain combines TRBV18 with TRBJ1-4, with 7 nucleotides matching TRBD1. The ends lost 3 bases at V and 8 bases at J; junction bases unmatched: 6. Germline V gene data show CDR1 as KGHSH and CDR2 as LQKENI. The CDR3 loop spans 14 amino acids. Here the CDR3 DNA reads TGTGCCAGCTCACCCCTAGGACAGGCGGAAAAACTGTTTTTT. Residues: CASSPLGQAEKLFF.

V gene TRBV10-3 combines with J gene TRBJ1-5, with TRBD1 as a possible D gene (5 bases). The CDR3 extends over 13 amino acids. The germline V gene encodes CDR1 ENHRY and CDR2 SYGVKD. V was pared by 4 bases and J by 5 bases, with 9 bases between. CDR3 DNA: TGTGCCATCAGTGGTCTAGGGGATCAGCCCCAGCATTTT. This translates into CAISGLGDQPQHF.

The chain employs TRBV24-1 and TRBJ2-2; 10 bases line up with TRBD1. The J segment lost 3 bases and the V segment lost 4 bases, leaving 4 bases of the junction unmatched. The CDR3 has 16 residues. Germline CDR1 KGHDR, CDR2 SFDVKD. CDR3 sequence: CATSEPGTGDTGELFF. The CDR3 coding sequence is TGTGCCACCAGTGAACCCGGGACAGGGGACACCGGGGAGCTGTTTTTT.

V gene TRBV6-6 combines with J gene TRBJ2-3; TRBD1 aligns across 7 bases. CDR3 length: 14 residues. The V segment lost 6 bases and the J segment 2 bases; nucleotides outside the gene matches: 5. In germline, CDR1 is MNHNY, CDR2 SVGAGI (reference sequence). CDR3: CASSPQGSTDTQYF. The CDR3 coding sequence is TGTGCCAGCAGCCCACAGGGGTCCACAGATACGCAGTATTTT.

The CDR3 sequence is CASSLGGGYGYTF. In nucleotides, the CDR3 is TGTGCCAGCAGCTTGGGGGGAGGCTATGGCTACACCTTC. The chain carries TRBV5-5 and TRBJ1-2; D uncertain. V was trimmed by 0 bases and J by 4 bases, leaving 7 bases between them. Germline lookup yields CDR1 SGHKS and CDR2 YYEKEE (reference sequence). The CDR3 contains 13 residues.

The chain recombines TRBV9 with TRBJ2-7; TRBD2 might be the D (5 bases). Germline loops: CDR1 SGDLS, CDR2 YYNGEE. V lost 0 bases and J 5 bases, leaving 9 bases between the germline ends. CDR3 length equals 13 residues. The CDR3 spells CASSVGRINEQYF. The CDR3, as DNA: TGTGCCAGCAGCGTAGGGAGGATCAACGAGCAGTACTTC.

The chain employs TRBV10-3 and TRBJ1-2; D is ambiguous. The germline gives CDR1 ENHRY, CDR2 SYGVKD. The V and J ends lost 5 bases and 4 bases respectively, with 11 bases between them. The CDR3 covers 13 residues. In nucleotides, the CDR3 is TGTGCCATCAGTCATGACAAGCCCTATGGCTACACCTTC. Protein sequence: CAISHDKPYGYTF.

This chain connects TRBV12-3 or TRBV12-4 to TRBJ1-2, with TRBD1 identical over 8 bases. CDR3 length: 13 amino acids. With 7 bases clipped from V and 8 bases from J, the junction kept 9 bases outside the gene matches. CDR3 nucleotide sequence: TGTGCCAGCACCCCCCAGGGGGCGCGGGGCTACACCTTC. Amino acids: CASTPQGARGYTF.

The rearrangement joins TRBV7-9 to TRBJ2-1, with TRBD2 matching 14 bases. The CDR3 contains 17 residues. The V segment lost 4 bases and the J segment 3 bases; nucleotides outside the gene matches: 5. In germline, CDR1 is SEHNR, CDR2 FQNEAQ (reference sequence). The chain's CDR3 is CASSSRLAGGLYNEQFF. As DNA, the CDR3 is TGTGCCAGCAGCTCACGACTAGCGGGGGGGCTCTACAATGAGCAGTTCTTC.

The chain recombines TRBV4-3 with TRBJ2-1; D uncertain. Trimming pared 3 bases from V and 8 bases from J, leaving 11 bases between. The germline V gene has CDR1 LGHNA and CDR2 YSLEER. CDR3 size: 13 residues. CDR3 in DNA: TGCGCCAGCAGCCATCTAGTTGGCGATGAGCAGTTCTTC. Its protein is CASSHLVGDEQFF.

This chain connects TRBV13 to TRBJ1-1; D remains unclear. Germline assignment: CDR1 PRHDT and CDR2 FYEKMQ (reference sequence). V was clipped by 6 bases and J by 4 bases, with 21 bases between them. The CDR3 extends over 16 amino acids. The CDR3 sequence: CASSPTQRQRGTEAFF. The CDR3 DNA is TGTGCCAGCAGTCCCACCCAGAGACAACGGGGCACTGAAGCTTTCTTT. Drawing the rest from reference TRBV13 and TRBJ1-1, the complete variable domain is AAGVIQSPRHLIKEKRETATLKCYPIPRHDTVYWYQQGPGQDPQFLISFYEKMQSDKGSIPDRFSAQQFSDYHSELNMSSLELGDSALYFCASSPTQRQRGTEAFFGQGTRLTVV.

This clone showed up just a few times. V is TRBV12-5 and J is TRBJ2-7, with a possible D match to TRBD1 (6 bases). There are 13 residues in the CDR3. The germline V gene encodes CDR1 LGHNT and CDR2 FRNRAP. The V end was cut by 2 bases, the J end by 5 bases, with 10 bases between. The chain's CDR3 is CASGLTGYHEQYF. CDR3 in DNA: TGTGCTAGTGGTTTGACAGGGTACCACGAGCAGTACTTC.

The CDR3 DNA follows: TGTGCCAGCCAAGCTGGGGCCAGCACAGATACGCAGTATTTT. Translation: CASQAGASTDTQYF. The chain uses TRBV11-2 and TRBJ2-3, with D perhaps matching TRBD1 (5 bases). V dropped 8 bases and J dropped 0 bases, with 12 bases sitting between them. This CDR3 region has 14 residues. The germline V gene encodes CDR1 SGHAT and CDR2 FQNNGV.

The chain uses TRBV27 and TRBJ1-6, with 7 nucleotides matching TRBD1. This CDR3 comprises 15 residues. The germline CDR1 and CDR2 sequences are MNHEY and SMNVEV (reference sequence). Unmatched junction bases numbered 3, after V lost 5 bases and J lost 2 bases. The chain's CDR3 is CASSRGGTYNSPLHF. Written as DNA, the CDR3 is TGTGCCAGCAGTAGAGGGGGCACCTATAATTCACCCCTCCACTTT.

The rearrangement links TRBV27 to TRBJ2-2; a weak D match, TRBD1 (6 bases). The CDR3 length is 16 residues. The V end lost 5 bases, the J end lost 1 base, and 14 bases lay between the germline ends. The germline CDR1 and CDR2 sequences are MNHEY and SMNVEV (reference sequence). The CDR3 DNA is TGTGCCAGCAGTCCCAGGGGCGCGGTGAACACCGGGGAGCTGTTTTTT. Translation gives CASSPRGAVNTGELFF.

The genes are TRBV4-3 and TRBJ1-5; D remains unclear. The germline V and J ends were trimmed by 0 bases and 3 bases, with 6 bases remaining between them. CDR1 and CDR2 from the germline V gene are LGHNA and YSLEER. The CDR3 runs 14 residues. As DNA, the CDR3 is TGCGCCAGCAGCCAAGAGGGCTACAATCAGCCCCAGCATTTT. This encodes CASSQEGYNQPQHF.

This sequence joins TRBV12-5 and TRBJ1-4, with D tentatively TRBD1 (6 bases). The CDR3 loop spans 14 amino acids. Germline V CDR1 and CDR2: LGHNT, FRNRAP. The V and J ends lost 6 bases and 3 bases respectively, with 11 bases between them. The CDR3 nucleotides are TGTGCTAGTGGCACGGGACAACCTAATGAAAAACTGTTTTTT. Translation: CASGTGQPNEKLFF. The full variable domain, rest sourced from reference TRBV12-5 and TRBJ1-4, is DARVTQTPRHKVTEMGQEVTMRCQPILGHNTVFWYRQTMMQGLELLAYFRNRAPLDDSGMPKDRFSAEMPDATLATLKIQPSEPRDSAVYFCASGTGQPNEKLFFGSGTQLSVL.

The genes are TRBV7-9 and TRBJ2-3, with 10 positions matching TRBD2. The junction had 5 bases not matched to a gene; V was cut back by 1 base and J by 4 bases. Germline CDR1 and CDR2: SEHNR and FQNEAQ (reference sequence). CDR3 size: 16 residues. DNA for the CDR3: TGTGCCAGCAGCTTAGATTCTAGCGGGGGTTCAGATACGCAGTATTTT. Translating it yields CASSLDSSGGSDTQYF.

This clone was seen once. Written as DNA, the CDR3 is TGTGCCATCAGTGCTTCGGCAGGACAGACCCACGAGCAGTACTTC. Translated: CAISASAGQTHEQYF. The chain has TRBV10-3 and TRBJ2-7, with a weak D call TRBD1 (6 bases). Germline V gene sequence: CDR1 ENHRY, CDR2 SYGVKD. The CDR3 runs 15 residues. V was clipped by 4 bases and J by 5 bases, with 18 bases between them.

The chain has TRBV7-9 and TRBJ1-5; no firm D call. CDR3 length: 12 residues. Germline CDR1 SEHNR, CDR2 FQNEAQ (reference sequence). Trimming shortened V by 5 bases and J by 10 bases, and 12 bases separated the two germline ends. The CDR3 bases are TGTGCCAGCAGCGAATCCCCGGGACCCCAGCATTTT. This sequence encodes CASSESPGPQHF.

This clone was detected a few times. The chain links TRBV6-4 to TRBJ1-2, with 9 bases that match TRBD1. Unmatched junction bases numbered 13, after V lost 8 bases and J lost 6 bases. This CDR3 has 15 amino acids. Germline V gives CDR1 MRHNA, CDR2 SNTAGT. CDR3 coding DNA: TGTGCCAGCTCTAATTCGCCCGGGACAGGGAATGGCTACACCTTC. Protein sequence: CASSNSPGTGNGYTF.

Points on this clone: Other DNA sequences in the same sample also yield this CDR3. V and J are TRBV6-2 or TRBV6-3 and TRBJ1-2; a possible D gene is TRBD1 (6 bases). This CDR3 has 13 amino acids. Trimming stripped 2 bases from V and 4 bases from J, with 8 bases between. From germline, CDR1 is MNHEY and CDR2 SVGEGT. Written as DNA, the CDR3 is TGTGCCAGCAGTTACCGAGGGGGCTATGGCTACACCTTC. Translating it yields CASSYRGGYGYTF.

The rearrangement links TRBV10-3 to TRBJ1-3; TRBD1 matches 9 bases. With 6 bases clipped from V and 7 bases from J, the junction kept 10 bases outside the gene matches. Per the germline V gene, CDR1 is ENHRY and CDR2 is SYGVKD. The CDR3 is 15 residues long. CDR3 region: CAISAGTGRGNTIYF. In DNA, the CDR3 is TGTGCCATCAGCGCTGGGACAGGGAGGGGGAACACCATATATTTT.